Listed below are T cell receptor beta chains from one sample, sequenced in a study of shared clonotypes between healthy human individuals. The method was immunoSEQ multiplex PCR; TCRdb's version includes in-frame clones alone and lacks a portion of them. Among about 2.1 million clones listed, roughly 95% were seen once. Sequenced material: naive CD8+ T cells from PBMCs. Receptors were obtained from a man aged 18 to 30 in good health. Some clones in this sample may be carry-over from other donors' samples. Each CDR3 is given with its conserved first and last residue. The order of the fields is clone size, D gene, V gene, J gene, CDR3 DNA, CDR3 protein. D genes are given only for firm matches. Clone size is stated in some rows and not others, as once, few, many or a class when expanded.

clone size: NA
D gene: NA
V gene: TRBV29-1
J gene: TRBJ1-2
CDR3 DNA: TGCAGCGTTGGGGACGCGGACTATGGCTACACCTTC
CDR3 protein: CSVGDADYGYTF

clone size: NA
D gene: TRBD1
V gene: TRBV28
J gene: TRBJ1-4
CDR3 DNA: TGTGCCAGCAGTTTCGACAGGGAGGGGGAAAAACTGTTTTTT
CDR3 protein: CASSFDREGEKLFF

clone size: NA
D gene: NA
V gene: TRBV27
J gene: TRBJ2-5
CDR3 DNA: TGTGCCAGCAGTTTCTTGGGGGGTCAAGAGACCCAGTACTTC
CDR3 protein: CASSFLGGQETQYF

clone size: NA
D gene: NA
V gene: TRBV25-1
J gene: TRBJ2-7
CDR3 DNA: TGTGCCAGCAGTGAAGGTCGCATACAGAGCTCCTACGAGCAGTACTTC
CDR3 protein: CASSEGRIQSSYEQYF

clone size: once
D gene: NA
V gene: TRBV19
J gene: TRBJ2-3
CDR3 DNA: TGTGCCAGTAGTATGAGGTTGGCCTTCACAGATACGCAGTATTTT
CDR3 protein: CASSMRLAFTDTQYF

clone size: once
D gene: NA
V gene: TRBV5-4
J gene: TRBJ1-1
CDR3 DNA: TGTGCCAGCAGCTTGTGGGATTCGAACACTGAAGCTTTCTTT
CDR3 protein: CASSLWDSNTEAFF

clone size: NA
D gene: TRBD2
V gene: TRBV5-1
J gene: TRBJ2-2
CDR3 DNA: TGCGCCAGCAGTGGCTGGGGGCTAGCGGGAGTAAACACCGGGGAGCTGTTTTTT
CDR3 protein: CASSGWGLAGVNTGELFF

clone size: NA
D gene: TRBD2
V gene: TRBV2
J gene: TRBJ2-7
CDR3 DNA: TGTGCCAGCAGTCATCCGGGGACTAGCGGGAGCTACGAGCAGTACTTC
CDR3 protein: CASSHPGTSGSYEQYF

clone size: NA
D gene: NA
V gene: TRBV27
J gene: TRBJ2-7
CDR3 DNA: TGTGCCAGCAGTTTTTTCGGGGGCATCCCATCGGACGAGCAGTACTTC
CDR3 protein: CASSFFGGIPSDEQYF

clone size: few
D gene: TRBD1
V gene: TRBV6-1
J gene: TRBJ2-7
CDR3 DNA: TGTGCCAGCAGCGGACAGGTCAGCTCCTACGAGCAGTACTTC
CDR3 protein: CASSGQVSSYEQYF

clone size: NA
D gene: NA
V gene: TRBV27
J gene: TRBJ2-7
CDR3 DNA: TGTGCCAGCAGTCGCCACACTGGACTGGGCTACGAGCAGTACTTC
CDR3 protein: CASSRHTGLGYEQYF

clone size: NA
D gene: TRBD1
V gene: TRBV7-9
J gene: TRBJ2-7
CDR3 DNA: TGTGCCACCGAGAGCCGGGACAGGGGGGATTACGAGCAGTACTTC
CDR3 protein: CATESRDRGDYEQYF

clone size: NA
D gene: TRBD1
V gene: TRBV14
J gene: TRBJ2-1
CDR3 DNA: TGTGCCAGCAGCCACCACAGGGGGGTAACCTACAATGAGCAGTTCTTC
CDR3 protein: CASSHHRGVTYNEQFF